The subject of this entry is one T cell receptor (beta chain). The record originates from a study of blood T cell repertoires in COVID-19. V dropped 4 bases and J dropped 4; count of bases not matched to a gene: 10. The CDR3 length is 17 residues. Germline V lookup: CDR1 SGHRS, CDR2 YFSETQ. Using immunoSEQ multiplex PCR, the repertoire was profiled, and TCRdb retains in-frame clones only, with some absent. The sample shows hundreds of thousands of clones, about 85% of them seen only once. This rearrangement joins TRBV5-1 to TRBJ1-6; 8 bases fit TRBD1. The source material was PBMCs or T cells enriched from blood (not recorded which). This TCR was recovered from a woman between 50 and 59 years old who had recovered from COVID-19. The CDR3 is CASSEEGTGLYNSPLHF. CDR3 in DNA: TGCGCCAGCAGCGAGGAGGGGACAGGTTTATATAATTCACCCCTCCACTTT. Looking up the rest from reference TRBV5-1 and TRBJ1-6 gives the full variable domain: KAGVTQTPRYLIKTRGQQVTLSCSPISGHRSVSWYQQTPGQGLQFLFEYFSETQRNKGNFPGRFSGRQFSNSRSEMNVSTLELGDSALYLCASSEEGTGLYNSPLHFGNGTRLTVT.